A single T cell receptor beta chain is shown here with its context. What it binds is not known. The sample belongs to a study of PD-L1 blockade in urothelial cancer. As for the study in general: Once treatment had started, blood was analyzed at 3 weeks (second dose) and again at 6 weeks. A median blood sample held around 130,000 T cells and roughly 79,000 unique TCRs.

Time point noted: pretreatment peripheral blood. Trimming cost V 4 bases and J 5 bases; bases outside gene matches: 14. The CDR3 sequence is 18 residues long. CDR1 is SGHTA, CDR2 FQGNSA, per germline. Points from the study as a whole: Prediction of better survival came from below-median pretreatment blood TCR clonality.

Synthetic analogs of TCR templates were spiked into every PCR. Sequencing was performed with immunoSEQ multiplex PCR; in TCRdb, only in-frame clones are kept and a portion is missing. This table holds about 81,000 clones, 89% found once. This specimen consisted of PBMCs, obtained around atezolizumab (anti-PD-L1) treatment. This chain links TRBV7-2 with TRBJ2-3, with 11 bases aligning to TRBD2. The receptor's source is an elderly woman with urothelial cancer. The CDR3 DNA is TGTGCCAGCAGCTCCGTTCCCATAAGTGGACTAGCGGGAGATACGCAGTATTTT. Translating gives CASSSVPISGLAGDTQYF.